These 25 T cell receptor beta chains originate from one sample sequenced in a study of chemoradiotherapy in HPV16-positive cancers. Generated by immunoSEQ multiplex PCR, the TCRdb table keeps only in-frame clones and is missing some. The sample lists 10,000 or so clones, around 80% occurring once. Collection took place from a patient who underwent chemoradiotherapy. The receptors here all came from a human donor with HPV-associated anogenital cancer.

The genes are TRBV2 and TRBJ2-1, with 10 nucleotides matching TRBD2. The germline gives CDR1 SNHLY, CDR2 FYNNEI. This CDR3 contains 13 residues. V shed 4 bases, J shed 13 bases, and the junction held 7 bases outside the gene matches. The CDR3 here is CASSVSSGGSQFF. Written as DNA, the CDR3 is TGTGCCAGCAGTGTGTCTAGCGGGGGATCACAGTTCTTC.

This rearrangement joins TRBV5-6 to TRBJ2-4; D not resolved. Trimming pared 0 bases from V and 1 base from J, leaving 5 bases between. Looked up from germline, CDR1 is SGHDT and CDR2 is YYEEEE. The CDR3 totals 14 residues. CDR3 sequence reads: CASSLASAKNIQYF. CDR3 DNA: TGTGCCAGCAGCTTGGCCAGCGCCAAAAACATTCAGTACTTC.

CDR3 region: CASSQGVYGYTF. CDR3 sequence (DNA): TGCGCCAGCAGCCAAGGAGTTTATGGCTACACCTTC. V usage is TRBV4-1 and J usage is TRBJ1-2; D unresolved. CDR3 length equals 12 residues. The V and J ends lost 1 base and 5 bases respectively, with 5 bases between them. In germline, CDR1 is MGHRA, CDR2 YSYEKL.

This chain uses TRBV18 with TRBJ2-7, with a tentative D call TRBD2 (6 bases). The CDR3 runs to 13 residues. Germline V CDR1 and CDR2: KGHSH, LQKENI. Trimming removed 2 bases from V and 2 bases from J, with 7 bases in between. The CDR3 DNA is TGTGCCAGCTCACCAGGGGGGACCTACGAGCAGTACTTC. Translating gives CASSPGGTYEQYF.

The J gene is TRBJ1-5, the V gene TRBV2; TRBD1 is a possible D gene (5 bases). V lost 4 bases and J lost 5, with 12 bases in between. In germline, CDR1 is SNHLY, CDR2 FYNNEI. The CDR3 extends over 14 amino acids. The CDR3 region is CASSVDTYYQPQHF. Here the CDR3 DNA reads TGTGCCAGCAGTGTGGACACGTATTATCAGCCCCAGCATTTT.

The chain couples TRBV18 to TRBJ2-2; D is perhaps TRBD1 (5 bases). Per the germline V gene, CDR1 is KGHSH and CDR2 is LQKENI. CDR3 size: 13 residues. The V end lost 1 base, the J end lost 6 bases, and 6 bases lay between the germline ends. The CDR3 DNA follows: TGTGCCAGCTCACCACAGGGGCCCGGGGAGCTGTTTTTT. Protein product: CASSPQGPGELFF. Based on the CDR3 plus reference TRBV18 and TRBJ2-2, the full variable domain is NAGVMQNPRHLVRRRGQEARLRCSPMKGHSHVYWYRQLPEEGLKFMVYLQKENIIDESGMPKERFSAEFPKEGPSILRIQQVVRGDSAAYFCASSPQGPGELFFGEGSRLTVL.

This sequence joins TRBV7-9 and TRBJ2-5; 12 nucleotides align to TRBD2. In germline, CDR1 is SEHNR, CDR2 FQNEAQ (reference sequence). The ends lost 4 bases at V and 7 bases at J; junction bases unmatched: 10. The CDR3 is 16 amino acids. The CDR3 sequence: CASSSMTSGGRATQYF. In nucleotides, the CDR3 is TGTGCCAGCAGCTCCATGACTAGCGGGGGACGGGCGACCCAGTACTTC.

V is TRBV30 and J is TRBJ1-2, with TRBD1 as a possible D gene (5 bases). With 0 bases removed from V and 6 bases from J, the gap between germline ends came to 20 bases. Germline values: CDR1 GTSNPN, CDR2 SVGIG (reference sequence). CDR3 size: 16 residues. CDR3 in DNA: TGTGCCTGGAGTGTCCGGGGGACCCTCGGCCACAATGGCTACACCTTC. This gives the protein CAWSVRGTLGHNGYTF.

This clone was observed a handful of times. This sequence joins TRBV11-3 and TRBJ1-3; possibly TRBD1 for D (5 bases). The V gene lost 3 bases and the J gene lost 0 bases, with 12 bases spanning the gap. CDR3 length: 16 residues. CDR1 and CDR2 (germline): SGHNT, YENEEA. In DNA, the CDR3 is TGTGCCAGCAGCTTTCTTTTCGACAGCTCTGGAAACACCATATATTTT. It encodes CASSFLFDSSGNTIYF.

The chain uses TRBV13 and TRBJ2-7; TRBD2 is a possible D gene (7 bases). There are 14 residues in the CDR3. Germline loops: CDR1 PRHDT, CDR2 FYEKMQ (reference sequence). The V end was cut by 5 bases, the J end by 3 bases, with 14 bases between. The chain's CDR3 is CASSRGGVGYEQYF. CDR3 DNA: TGTGCCAGCAGCAGGGGGGGGGTAGGCTACGAGCAGTACTTC.

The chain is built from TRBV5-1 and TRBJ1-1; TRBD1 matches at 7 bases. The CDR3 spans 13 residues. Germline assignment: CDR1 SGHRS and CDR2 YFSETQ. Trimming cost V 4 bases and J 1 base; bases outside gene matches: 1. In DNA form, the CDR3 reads TGCGCCAGCAGCCGGACAGGGAACACTGAAGCTTTCTTT. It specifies CASSRTGNTEAFF.

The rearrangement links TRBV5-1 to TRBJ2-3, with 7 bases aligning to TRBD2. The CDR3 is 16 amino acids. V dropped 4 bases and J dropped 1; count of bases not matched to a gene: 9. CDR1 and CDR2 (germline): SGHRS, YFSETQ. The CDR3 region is CASSVIGGKGTDTQYF. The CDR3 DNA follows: TGCGCCAGCAGCGTAATCGGGGGGAAAGGCACAGATACGCAGTATTTT. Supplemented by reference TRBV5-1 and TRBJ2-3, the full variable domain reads KAGVTQTPRYLIKTRGQQVTLSCSPISGHRSVSWYQQTPGQGLQFLFEYFSETQRNKGNFPGRFSGRQFSNSRSEMNVSTLELGDSALYLCASSVIGGKGTDTQYFGPGTRLTVL.

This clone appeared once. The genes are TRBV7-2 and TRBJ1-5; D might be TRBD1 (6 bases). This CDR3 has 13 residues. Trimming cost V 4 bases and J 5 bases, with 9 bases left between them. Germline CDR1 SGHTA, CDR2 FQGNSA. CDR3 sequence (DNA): TGTGCCAGCAGCTCGGACAGAGATCAGCCCCAGCATTTT. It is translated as CASSSDRDQPQHF.

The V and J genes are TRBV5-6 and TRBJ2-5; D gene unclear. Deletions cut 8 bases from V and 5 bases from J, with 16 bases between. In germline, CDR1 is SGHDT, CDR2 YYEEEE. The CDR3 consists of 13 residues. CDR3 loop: CASLGRRTETQYF. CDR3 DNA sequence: TGTGCCAGTCTAGGCCGGAGAACGGAGACCCAGTACTTC.

The CDR3 region has the DNA TGTGCCAGTAGTAGCCGGGGGTCGAACACTGAAGCTTTCTTT. Its protein product is CASSSRGSNTEAFF. V is TRBV19 and J is TRBJ1-1; TRBD1 is a possible D gene (5 bases). This CDR3 contains 14 residues. Germline V gene data show CDR1 as LNHDA and CDR2 as SQIVND (reference sequence). V was shortened by 4 bases and J by 1 base, with 10 bases between the two germline ends. Looking up the rest from reference TRBV19 and TRBJ1-1 gives the full variable domain: DGGITQSPKYLFRKEGQNVTLSCEQNLNHDAMYWYRQDPGQGLRLIYYSQIVNDFQKGDIAEGYSVSREKKESFPLTVTSAQKNPTAFYLCASSSRGSNTEAFFGQGTRLTVV.

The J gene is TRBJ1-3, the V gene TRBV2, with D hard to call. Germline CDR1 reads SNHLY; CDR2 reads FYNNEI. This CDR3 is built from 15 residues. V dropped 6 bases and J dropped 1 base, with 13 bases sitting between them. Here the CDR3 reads CASRGGSLSGNTIYF. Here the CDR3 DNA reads TGTGCCAGCAGGGGCGGATCCCTATCTGGAAACACCATATATTTT.

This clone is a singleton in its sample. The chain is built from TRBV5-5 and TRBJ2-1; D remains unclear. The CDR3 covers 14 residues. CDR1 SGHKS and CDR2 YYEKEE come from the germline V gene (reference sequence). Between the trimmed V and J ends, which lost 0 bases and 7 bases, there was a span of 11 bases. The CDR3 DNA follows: TGTGCCAGCAGCTTGGTAGGCAGGAGTAATGAGCAGTTCTTC. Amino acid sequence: CASSLVGRSNEQFF. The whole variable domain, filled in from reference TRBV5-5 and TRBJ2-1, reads DAGVTQSPTHLIKTRGQQVTLRCSPISGHKSVSWYQQVLGQGPQFIFQYYEKEERGRGNFPDRFSARQFPNYSSELNVNALLLGDSALYLCASSLVGRSNEQFFGPGTRLTVL.

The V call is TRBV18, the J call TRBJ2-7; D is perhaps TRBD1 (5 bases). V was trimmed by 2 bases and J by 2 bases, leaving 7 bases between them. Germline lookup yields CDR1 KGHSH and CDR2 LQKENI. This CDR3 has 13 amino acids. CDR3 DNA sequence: TGTGCCAGCTCACCAGACAGAACCTACGAGCAGTACTTC. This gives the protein CASSPDRTYEQYF. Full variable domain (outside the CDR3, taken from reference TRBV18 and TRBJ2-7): NAGVMQNPRHLVRRRGQEARLRCSPMKGHSHVYWYRQLPEEGLKFMVYLQKENIIDESGMPKERFSAEFPKEGPSILRIQQVVRGDSAAYFCASSPDRTYEQYFGPGTRLTVT.

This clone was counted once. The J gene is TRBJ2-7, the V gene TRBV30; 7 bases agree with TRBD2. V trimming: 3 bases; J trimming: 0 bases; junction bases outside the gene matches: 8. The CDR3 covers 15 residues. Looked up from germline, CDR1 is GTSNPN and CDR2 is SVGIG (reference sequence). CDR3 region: CAWRRIAGLSYEQYF. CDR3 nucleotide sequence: TGTGCCTGGAGACGAATAGCGGGTCTCTCCTACGAGCAGTACTTC.

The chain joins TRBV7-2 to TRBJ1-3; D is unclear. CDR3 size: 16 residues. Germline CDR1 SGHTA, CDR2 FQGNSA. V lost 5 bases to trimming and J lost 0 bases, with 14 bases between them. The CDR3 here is CASSVSLGSSGNTIYF. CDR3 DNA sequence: TGTGCCAGCAGCGTCTCGTTAGGGTCCTCTGGAAACACCATATATTTT.

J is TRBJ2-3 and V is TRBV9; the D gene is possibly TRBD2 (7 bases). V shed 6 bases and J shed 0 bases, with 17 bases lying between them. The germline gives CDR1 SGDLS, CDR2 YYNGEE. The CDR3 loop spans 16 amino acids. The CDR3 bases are TGTGCCAGCAACTTAGGGGGGGCCCCCAGCACAGATACGCAGTATTTT. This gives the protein CASNLGGAPSTDTQYF.

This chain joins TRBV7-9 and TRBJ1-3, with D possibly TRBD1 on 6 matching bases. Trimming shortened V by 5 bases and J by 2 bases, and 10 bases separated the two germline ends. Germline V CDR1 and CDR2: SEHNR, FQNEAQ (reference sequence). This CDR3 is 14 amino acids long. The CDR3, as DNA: TGTGCCAGCAGCCCCGGACAGCCTGGAAACACCATATATTTT. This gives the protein CASSPGQPGNTIYF.

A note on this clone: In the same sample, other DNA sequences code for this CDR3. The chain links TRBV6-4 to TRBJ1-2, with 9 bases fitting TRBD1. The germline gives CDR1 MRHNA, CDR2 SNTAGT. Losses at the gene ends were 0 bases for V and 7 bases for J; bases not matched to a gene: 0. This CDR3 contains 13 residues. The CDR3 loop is CASSDSDRGGYTF. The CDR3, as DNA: TGTGCCAGCAGTGACTCGGACAGGGGTGGCTACACCTTC.

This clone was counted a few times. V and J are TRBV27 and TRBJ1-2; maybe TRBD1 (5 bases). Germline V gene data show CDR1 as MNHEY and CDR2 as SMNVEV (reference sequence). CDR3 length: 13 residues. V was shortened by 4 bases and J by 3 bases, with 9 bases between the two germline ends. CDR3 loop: CASSSQGYYGYTF. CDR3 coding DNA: TGTGCCAGCAGTTCGCAGGGCTACTATGGCTACACCTTC.

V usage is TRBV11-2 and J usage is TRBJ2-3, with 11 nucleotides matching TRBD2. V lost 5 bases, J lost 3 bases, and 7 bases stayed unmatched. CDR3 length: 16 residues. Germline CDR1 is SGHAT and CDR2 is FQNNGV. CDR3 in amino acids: CASSRLAGGSTDTQYF. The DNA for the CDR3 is TGTGCCAGCAGCCGGTTAGCGGGGGGGTCGACAGATACGCAGTATTTT. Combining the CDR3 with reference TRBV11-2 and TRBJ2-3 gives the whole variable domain EAGVAQSPRYKIIEKRQSVAFWCNPISGHATLYWYQQILGQGPKLLIQFQNNGVVDDSQLPKDRFSAERLKGVDSTLKIQPAKLEDSAVYLCASSRLAGGSTDTQYFGPGTRLTVL.